This entry describes one TCR beta chain. Antigen unknown. Mismatch with germline at one junction end may stem from a read error. The CDR3 extends over 12 amino acids. Germline assignment: CDR1 ENHRY and CDR2 SYGVKD. One entry per CDR3 protein, called by TCRdb with MiXCR from the 5' RACE reads. The sample includes tens of thousands of distinct CDR3 sequences, about 13% of them seen just once. The data were taken from a study of early T cells in non-severe SARS-CoV-2 infection. Study observations and caveats: The study's VDJdb matching favored anti-spike CD8 responses and missed private and CD4 specificities.

Material: whole blood. The V and J genes are TRBV10-3 and TRBJ2-4; D gene unclear. This receptor was obtained from an adult who was a healthcare worker with PCR-confirmed SARS-CoV-2 infection or an uninfected control (not recorded which). CDR3 sequence reads: CVIGWAKNIQYF. For the CDR3, the DNA is TGTGTCATCGGGTGGGCCAAAAACATTCAGTACTTC.